The 16 T cell receptor beta chains below were found in one sample sequenced in a study of identical twins. Using its own MiXCR run on the 5' RACE reads, TCRdb lists one record per CDR3 protein. The sample includes some 500,000 distinct CDR3 sequences, approximately 22% of them seen just once. In addition, the sample was reused for a study of T cells expressing NK-cell markers.

The material sequenced was CD4+ T cells sorted from blood. Receptors were obtained from a young woman in good health.

This clonotype was found once. A single base separates this from a much larger clone, so it may be a read error. V gene TRBV12-3 or TRBV12-4 combines with J gene TRBJ2-7, with TRBD1 matching 7 bases. V lost 5 bases and J lost 3; bases outside the gene matches: 10. The CDR3 is 15 amino acids. CDR3 coding DNA: TGTGCCAGCAGTCCGGAGTCAGGGGGAAACTACGAGCAGTACTTC. This translates into CASSPESGGNYEQYF.

The V call is TRBV11-3, the J call TRBJ1-1; D gene uncertain. The CDR3 runs 13 residues. The V and J ends lost 6 bases and 1 base respectively, with 9 bases between them. The V gene's germline CDR1 is SGHNT and CDR2 YENEEA. The CDR3 sequence is CASSSHGNTEAFF. In DNA, the CDR3 is TGTGCCAGCAGTAGTCACGGGAACACTGAAGCTTTCTTT.

This clonotype appeared a few times. The chain joins TRBV5-6 to TRBJ1-2, with no clear D. Germline V gene lookup returns CDR1 SGHDT and CDR2 YYEEEE. The CDR3 length is 14 residues. The germline V and J ends were trimmed by 4 bases and 2 bases, with 12 bases remaining between them. CDR3 in DNA: TGTGCCAGCAGCGGCGGGATTGGCAACTATGGCTACACCTTC. This codes for CASSGGIGNYGYTF.

This clonotype was observed a handful of times. The chain carries TRBV18 and TRBJ2-1; no reliable D call. CDR1 and CDR2 from the germline V gene are KGHSH and LQKENI. V lost 5 bases to trimming and J lost 7 bases, with 12 bases between them. The CDR3 contains 13 residues. The chain's CDR3 is CASSWALTNEQFF. In DNA form, the CDR3 reads TGTGCCAGCTCATGGGCGCTGACGAATGAGCAGTTCTTC.

The chain uses TRBV6-2 or TRBV6-3 and TRBJ2-7; 8 bases map to TRBD1. After removal of 2 bases from V and 3 bases from J, the junction contained 3 bases not matched to a gene. Germline V CDR1 and CDR2: MNHEY, SVGEGT. The CDR3 runs to 14 residues. The CDR3 loop reads CASSYPTGDYEQYF. The CDR3 nucleotides are TGTGCCAGCAGTTACCCGACAGGGGACTACGAGCAGTACTTC.

The chain is built from TRBV7-9 and TRBJ2-5, with 7 nucleotides matching TRBD1. There are 15 residues in the CDR3. The ends lost 5 bases at V and 3 bases at J; junction bases unmatched: 9. Germline loops: CDR1 SEHNR, CDR2 FQNEAQ (reference sequence). CDR3 sequence reads: CASSPGTAIEETQYF. CDR3 in DNA: TGTGCCAGCAGCCCTGGGACAGCCATAGAAGAGACCCAGTACTTC.

This clonotype occurred a few times. CDR3 nucleotide sequence: TGTGCCAGCAGTCAGCGGACAGGGGGCGGCTACACCTTC. This sequence encodes CASSQRTGGGYTF. The chain links TRBV6-2 or TRBV6-3 to TRBJ1-2; 11 bases fit TRBD1. The length of the CDR3 is 13 residues. Germline assignment: CDR1 MNHEY and CDR2 SVGEGT. V lost 5 bases and J lost 8; bases outside the gene matches: 4.

The chain links TRBV24-1 to TRBJ2-3; D gene unclear. The CDR3 runs to 11 residues. CDR1 KGHDR and CDR2 SFDVKD come from the germline V gene. V shed 10 bases and J shed 6 bases, with 10 bases lying between them. The CDR3 here is CATSQFDTQYF. In DNA, the CDR3 is TGTGCCACTTCACAGTTCGATACGCAGTATTTT.

This chain uses TRBV7-2 with TRBJ2-7, with TRBD1 matching 7 bases. The trim removed 5 bases at V and 6 bases at J, leaving 10 bases unmatched. Germline V gene data show CDR1 as SGHTA and CDR2 as FQGNSA. The length of the CDR3 is 14 residues. CDR3 residues: CASSIRQGRGEQYF. The CDR3 nucleotides are TGTGCCAGCAGCATCAGACAGGGTCGGGGCGAGCAGTACTTC.

This clonotype appeared a few times. The V call is TRBV24-1, the J call TRBJ2-3; 7 positions match TRBD1. The CDR3 runs 14 residues. Germline V gene lookup returns CDR1 KGHDR and CDR2 SFDVKD. After removal of 7 bases from V and 1 base from J, the junction contained 4 bases not matched to a gene. The chain's CDR3 is CATSYGQGTDTQYF. CDR3 bases: TGTGCCACCAGCTATGGACAGGGCACAGATACGCAGTATTTT.

The chain joins TRBV10-3 to TRBJ2-5; 13 bases map to TRBD2. This CDR3 has 16 residues. Per germline, CDR1 ENHRY and CDR2 SYGVKD. Unmatched junction bases numbered 6, after V lost 4 bases and J lost 4 bases. CDR3 amino acids: CAISGGRTSGRETQYF. CDR3 DNA: TGTGCCATCAGTGGGGGAAGGACTAGCGGGAGAGAGACCCAGTACTTC.

The V gene is TRBV7-2, the J gene TRBJ2-7, with TRBD2 identical over 8 bases. The CDR3 extends over 13 amino acids. CDR1 and CDR2 from the germline V gene are SGHTA and FQGNSA. With 4 bases clipped from V and 6 bases from J, the junction kept 5 bases outside the gene matches. This CDR3 reads CASSSRTSSEQYF. The CDR3 region has the DNA TGTGCCAGCAGCTCCAGGACTAGCAGCGAGCAGTACTTC.

This chain connects TRBV4-1 to TRBJ1-6; 7 bases align to TRBD1. The germline V gene has CDR1 MGHRA and CDR2 YSYEKL. V lost 0 bases, J lost 6 bases, and 5 bases stayed unmatched. This CDR3 is 16 amino acids long. CDR3 loop: CASSQDLGTVNSPLHF. The CDR3 bases are TGCGCCAGCAGCCAAGATCTAGGGACAGTTAATTCACCCCTCCACTTT.

This clonotype was detected only a few times. This rearrangement joins TRBV19 to TRBJ1-5, with TRBD1 as a possible D gene (5 bases). CDR3 length: 13 residues. Germline values: CDR1 LNHDA, CDR2 SQIVND (reference sequence). The germline V and J ends were trimmed by 10 bases and 5 bases, with 15 bases remaining between them. The DNA of the CDR3 is TGTGCCACTGCTTTTTCAGGGTATCAGCCCCAGCATTTT. This codes for CATAFSGYQPQHF.

The rearrangement uses TRBV5-8 and TRBJ2-2; D remains unclear. Germline assignment: CDR1 SGHTS and CDR2 YDEGEE. CDR3 length equals 17 residues. V lost 4 bases and J 1 base, leaving 17 bases between the germline ends. The CDR3 loop is CASSHPASPGNTGELFF. The CDR3 DNA reads as TGTGCCAGCAGCCATCCAGCATCGCCTGGGAACACCGGGGAGCTGTTTTTT.

The CDR3 nucleotides read TGTGCCAGCTGCCTCATCCGGAGCAGGGGACGCACAGATACGCAGTATTTT. It encodes CASCLIRSRGRTDTQYF. The V and J genes are TRBV6-1 and TRBJ2-3; possible D gene TRBD1, 6 bases. Trimming took off 8 bases at V and 1 base at J, with 22 bases between the two ends. This CDR3 has 17 residues. CDR1 and CDR2 from the germline V gene are MNHNS and SASEGT.